One and the same sample provided the 23 T cell receptor beta chains below, sequenced in a study of cytomegalovirus exposure and HLA in healthy donors. PCR involved 60 Vbeta and 13 Jbeta primers. TCRdb's table, derived via immunoSEQ multiplex PCR, lists solely in-frame clones and lacks some. The sample contains over 200,000 clones, over 75% of which appear only once. The sequencing sample was made of PBMCs. These receptors were taken from a human donor in good health.

This clone was seen a single time. The J gene is TRBJ2-7, the V gene TRBV4-3; the D gene is possibly TRBD1 (6 bases). V was cut by 1 base and J by 6 bases, with 10 bases left in between. The CDR3 has 13 residues. Germline V lookup: CDR1 LGHNA, CDR2 YSLEER. The CDR3, as DNA: TGCGCCAGCAGCCAAGTTACAGGGTTCGAGCAGTACTTC. This encodes CASSQVTGFEQYF.

The rearrangement links TRBV2 to TRBJ1-1; D perhaps matches TRBD1 (5 bases). The V and J ends lost 6 bases and 1 base respectively, with 15 bases between them. Germline V lookup: CDR1 SNHLY, CDR2 FYNNEI. The CDR3 sequence is 15 residues long. The CDR3 sequence is CASRSGLGQNTEAFF. The CDR3 DNA is TGTGCCAGCAGGTCTGGTCTAGGACAGAACACTGAAGCTTTCTTT.

The CDR3 bases are TGTGCCACCACCCTTCGGCAGGGGGTTAATGAAAAACTGTTTTTT. This gives the protein CATTLRQGVNEKLFF. V and J are TRBV19 and TRBJ1-4, with 7 bases matching TRBD1. This CDR3 is built from 15 residues. Trimming cost V 10 bases and J 4 bases; bases outside gene matches: 12. Germline CDR1 LNHDA, CDR2 SQIVND (reference sequence).

The chain recombines TRBV28 with TRBJ2-3; tentative D call: TRBD2 (6 bases). Germline CDR1 MDHEN, CDR2 SYDVKM. The CDR3 loop spans 13 amino acids. V was clipped by 3 bases and J by 8 bases, with 12 bases between them. DNA of the CDR3: TGTGCCAGCAGTTTGGAGGGGTGGGGTACGCAGTATTTT. This translates into CASSLEGWGTQYF.

CDR3 DNA sequence: TGTGCCAGCAGCTTAGGTGCTGGGGGGACCTACGAGCAGTACTTC. Protein: CASSLGAGGTYEQYF. The rearrangement joins TRBV7-3 to TRBJ2-7; tentatively, D is TRBD2 (6 bases). Germline V gene data show CDR1 as SGHTA and CDR2 as FQGTGA. The length of the CDR3 is 15 residues. V lost 2 bases, J lost 2 bases, and 13 bases lay in between.

The gene calls are TRBV11-3 and TRBJ2-1; possibly TRBD2 for D (6 bases). The V and J ends lost 0 bases and 0 bases respectively, with 15 bases between them. There are 18 residues in the CDR3. Germline lookup yields CDR1 SGHNT and CDR2 YENEEA. The chain's CDR3 is CASSLDQEGQSSYNEQFF. The CDR3 nucleotides read TGTGCCAGCAGCTTAGATCAGGAGGGGCAGAGCTCCTACAATGAGCAGTTCTTC.

The gene calls are TRBV7-2 and TRBJ2-7, with D tentatively TRBD2 (5 bases). CDR3 length equals 16 residues. With 2 bases removed from V and 1 base from J, the gap between germline ends came to 15 bases. Germline values: CDR1 SGHTA, CDR2 FQGNSA. The CDR3 is CASSLSVVRASYEQYF. Written as DNA, the CDR3 is TGTGCCAGCAGCTTAAGTGTCGTGCGGGCTTCCTACGAGCAGTACTTC.

The chain carries TRBV6-6 and TRBJ2-1; 7 bases are a match to TRBD2. CDR1 is MNHNY, CDR2 SVGAGI, per germline (reference sequence). This CDR3 comprises 16 residues. V lost 2 bases to trimming and J lost 9 bases; unmatched junction nucleotides: 13. The CDR3 here is CASSYPTVGGVGEQFF. The CDR3 region has the DNA TGTGCCAGCAGTTACCCCACAGTGGGAGGGGTTGGTGAGCAGTTCTTC.

V and J are TRBV28 and TRBJ1-2; 9 nucleotides align to TRBD1. The CDR3 contains 14 residues. With 4 bases clipped from V and 2 bases from J, the junction kept 2 bases outside the gene matches. Germline CDR1 is MDHEN and CDR2 is SYDVKM. CDR3 loop: CASSSGTGNYGYTF. The CDR3 DNA reads TGTGCCAGCAGTTCCGGGACAGGGAACTATGGCTACACCTTC.

This clone was recorded a few times. The gene calls are TRBV6-5 and TRBJ2-7, with D possibly TRBD1 on 5 matching bases. Germline V gene lookup returns CDR1 MNHEY and CDR2 SVGAGI. The CDR3 totals 12 residues. The V end lost 2 bases, the J end lost 5 bases, and 7 bases lay between the germline ends. The CDR3, as DNA: TGTGCCAGCAGTTACGGGGCCCACGAGCAGTACTTC. This translates into CASSYGAHEQYF.

The chain links TRBV18 to TRBJ2-1; 9 bases map to TRBD1. The CDR3 runs 17 residues. Per germline, CDR1 KGHSH and CDR2 LQKENI. V shed 0 bases and J 0 bases; nucleotides not matched to a gene: 3. The CDR3 is CASSPPVGQGSYNEQFF. CDR3 nucleotide sequence: TGTGCCAGCTCACCACCCGTGGGACAGGGCTCCTACAATGAGCAGTTCTTC.

V is TRBV7-3 and J is TRBJ2-1, with 10 bases aligning to TRBD2. The CDR3 spans 16 residues. J lost 6 bases, V lost 2 bases, and 7 bases had no gene match. CDR1 is SGHTA and CDR2 is FQGTGA in the germline V gene. The CDR3 region is CASSLLAGVPGNEQFF. The CDR3 coding sequence is TGTGCCAGCAGCTTACTAGCGGGAGTCCCAGGCAATGAGCAGTTCTTC. The full variable domain, with the rest looked up from reference TRBV7-3 and TRBJ2-1, is GAGVSQTPSNKVTEKGKYVELRCDPISGHTALYWYRQSLGQGPEFLIYFQGTGAADDSGLPNDRFFAVRPEGSVSTLKIQRTERGDSAVYLCASSLLAGVPGNEQFFGPGTRLTVL.

V gene TRBV25-1 combines with J gene TRBJ2-5; D possibly corresponds to TRBD2 (6 bases). Trimming shortened V by 4 bases and J by 5 bases, and 14 bases separated the two germline ends. This CDR3 is 14 amino acids long. Per germline, CDR1 MGHDK and CDR2 SYGVNS. As DNA, the CDR3 is TGTGCCAGCAGTGGACAGCGGGCAGGGGAGACCCAGTACTTC. It specifies CASSGQRAGETQYF.

V usage is TRBV5-1 and J usage is TRBJ2-1; 15 nucleotides agree with TRBD2. The CDR3 has 16 residues. Germline V lookup: CDR1 SGHRS, CDR2 YFSETQ. The V gene end was trimmed by 4 bases and the J gene end by 16 bases; junction bases not matched to a gene: 15. The CDR3 loop is CASSPKVGLAGGSGFF. For the CDR3, the DNA is TGCGCCAGCAGCCCCAAGGTCGGACTAGCGGGAGGGTCAGGTTTCTTC. The full variable domain, in which reference TRBV5-1 and TRBJ2-1 provide the parts outside the CDR3, is KAGVTQTPRYLIKTRGQQVTLSCSPISGHRSVSWYQQTPGQGLQFLFEYFSETQRNKGNFPGRFSGRQFSNSRSEMNVSTLELGDSALYLCASSPKVGLAGGSGFFGPGTRLTVL.

This chain uses TRBV5-1 with TRBJ1-2; 9 bases match TRBD1. The CDR3 runs to 14 residues. Germline CDR1 SGHRS, CDR2 YFSETQ. J gave up 8 bases and V 5 bases, and 10 bases lay outside the gene matches. The DNA for the CDR3 is TGCGCCAGCAGTCGGACCGGGACAGGGAGCGGCTACACCTTC. Its protein is CASSRTGTGSGYTF.

The V gene is TRBV5-6, the J gene TRBJ2-7; D is perhaps TRBD2 (5 bases). CDR3 length: 14 amino acids. Trimming left V 2 bases short and J 3 bases short, with 12 bases between. The germline V gene has CDR1 SGHDT and CDR2 YYEEEE. The CDR3 loop reads CASSFAGDYYEQYF. The CDR3 region has the DNA TGTGCCAGCAGCTTTGCCGGGGATTACTACGAGCAGTACTTC. The full variable domain, rest sourced from reference TRBV5-6 and TRBJ2-7, is DAGVTQSPTHLIKTRGQQVTLRCSPKSGHDTVSWYQQALGQGPQFIFQYYEEEERQRGNFPDRFSGHQFPNYSSELNVNALLLGDSALYLCASSFAGDYYEQYFGPGTRLTVT.

The genes are TRBV21-1 and TRBJ2-1; the table calls TRBD2, which could not be checked here. TRBV21-1 is reported as a pseudogene. CDR3 length: 17 residues. DNA of the CDR3: TGTGCCAGCAGCAACCCACCCCTAGCGGGAGGAGTCAAGGAGCAGTTCTTC. Amino acid sequence: CASSNPPLAGGVKEQFF.

The chain uses TRBV19 and TRBJ2-7, with TRBD2 as a possible D gene (6 bases). Germline V gives CDR1 LNHDA, CDR2 SQIVND (reference sequence). The CDR3 sequence is 16 residues long. The V gene lost 3 bases and the J gene lost 6 bases, with 21 bases spanning the gap. CDR3 sequence: CASSIRGGEWPGEQYF. In nucleotides, the CDR3 is TGTGCCAGTAGTATTCGCGGAGGGGAATGGCCTGGCGAGCAGTACTTC.

The rearrangement uses TRBV7-9 and TRBJ2-7; 7 nucleotides align to TRBD1. This CDR3 is built from 18 residues. J lost 4 bases, V lost 5 bases, and 20 bases had no gene match. Germline V gene sequence: CDR1 SEHNR, CDR2 FQNEAQ (reference sequence). CDR3 sequence (DNA): TGTGCCAGCAGCCTCACCCCACCCCAGGGGGACAGACGATACGAGCAGTACTTC. Translated, it gives CASSLTPPQGDRRYEQYF. Together with reference TRBV7-9 and TRBJ2-7, the CDR3 gives the full variable domain: DTGVSQNPRHKITKRGQNVTFRCDPISEHNRLYWYRQTLGQGPEFLTYFQNEAQLEKSRLLSDRFSAERPKGSFSTLEIQRTEQGDSAMYLCASSLTPPQGDRRYEQYFGPGTRLTVT.

With regard to this clone: This CDR3 is also generated by other DNA sequences in the sample. The chain links TRBV29-1 to TRBJ2-1; TRBD1 matches 8 bases. Unmatched junction bases numbered 6, after V lost 7 bases and J lost 7 bases. The CDR3 is made up of 12 amino acids. Germline V lookup: CDR1 SQVTM, CDR2 ANQGSEA. CDR3 amino acids: CSGLTGGNEQFF. The CDR3 DNA reads TGCAGCGGTCTAACAGGGGGTAATGAGCAGTTCTTC.

The chain is built from TRBV19 and TRBJ2-1; TRBD1 agrees at 7 bases. This CDR3 is 14 amino acids long. CDR1 is LNHDA and CDR2 is SQIVND in the germline V gene (reference sequence). With V trimmed by 5 bases and J by 0 bases, 1 base remained unmatched. The CDR3 DNA follows: TGTGCCAGTAGTGGGGACAGCTCCTACAATGAGCAGTTCTTC. Translating it yields CASSGDSSYNEQFF.

This chain links TRBV20-1 with TRBJ2-7, with D possibly TRBD1 on 6 matching bases. CDR1 is DFQATT and CDR2 is SNEGSKA in the germline V gene (reference sequence). The CDR3 is 11 amino acids. Trimming pared 5 bases from V and 4 bases from J, leaving 9 bases between. The CDR3 sequence is CSAVTGYEQYF. DNA for the CDR3: TGCAGTGCTGTTACAGGGTACGAGCAGTACTTC.

V usage is TRBV6-1 and J usage is TRBJ2-7; 11 bases are a match to TRBD2. The CDR3 runs to 15 residues. Germline V lookup: CDR1 MNHNS, CDR2 SASEGT. V gave up 4 bases and J gave up 0 bases; unmatched junction bases: 2. CDR3 residues: CASSGGTSGSYEQYF. Here the CDR3 DNA reads TGTGCCAGCAGTGGGGGGACTAGCGGCTCCTACGAGCAGTACTTC.